This T cell receptor (beta chain) was recovered during a study of blood T cell repertoires in COVID-19. In the study overall: Researchers got acute and convalescent COVID-19 samples from the United States, Italy and Spain. T cells, B-cell-depleted T cells, or PBMCs provided the cDNA or gDNA that served as material.

In the original workflow: Cell counts per sample came from amplifying reference gene primers. Sequencing used immunoSEQ multiplex PCR; TCRdb keeps in-frame clones, though not all of them. V, J and clone size reflect that table, while D and trimming were determined from the DNA. The sample lists 60,000 to 80,000 clones, roughly 85% occurring once. The germline V gene has CDR1 KGHSH and CDR2 LQKENI. The CDR3 covers 15 residues. V lost 6 bases to trimming and J lost 4 bases, with 18 bases between them. Sequencing used peripheral blood. The chain uses TRBV18 and TRBJ2-5; D is perhaps TRBD2 (5 bases). The origin of this receptor is a man aged 45-60 years with acute or convalescent COVID-19. This CDR3 is CASSLNAGVRETQYF. The CDR3 nucleotides are TGTGCCAGCTCCCTAAACGCCGGGGTTCGAGAGACCCAGTACTTC.